Below, 10 T cell receptor beta chains from the same sample are listed, as sequenced in a study of somatic mutations in cytotoxic T cells in rheumatoid arthritis. Assay used: immunoSEQ multiplex PCR; TCRdb lists only in-frame clones, some missing. The sample records more than 7,000 clones, 75% to 80% being singletons. Sequenced material: CD8+ T cells sorted from blood. The receptors originated from an adult with rheumatoid arthritis.

The chain recombines TRBV27 with TRBJ2-7, with D perhaps matching TRBD1 or TRBD2 (6 bases each). The CDR3 runs to 13 residues. Germline V gene sequence: CDR1 MNHEY, CDR2 SMNVEV (reference sequence). The V end was cut by 2 bases, the J end by 3 bases, with 8 bases between. The CDR3 DNA reads as TGTGCCAGCAGTTTAGGAGGGGGCTACGAGCAGTACTTC. Translation gives CASSLGGGYEQYF.

The chain carries TRBV28 and TRBJ1-1, with D possibly being TRBD1 (5 bases). This CDR3 contains 15 residues. Germline CDR1 and CDR2: MDHEN and SYDVKM. V lost 6 bases and J 5 bases, leaving 19 bases between the germline ends. The CDR3 is CASSQIRRGSTEAFF. The CDR3 coding sequence is TGTGCCAGCAGCCAAATCCGGCGGGGCTCAACTGAAGCTTTCTTT.

The V gene is TRBV11-2, the J gene TRBJ2-7; D gene unclear. V was shortened by 1 base and J by 5 bases, with 15 bases between the two germline ends. Germline V gene sequence: CDR1 SGHAT, CDR2 FQNNGV. This CDR3 region has 15 residues. The CDR3 is CASSLGQQPSHEQYF. The CDR3 DNA follows: TGTGCCAGCAGCTTAGGGCAGCAGCCTTCCCACGAGCAGTACTTC. The full variable domain, in which reference TRBV11-2 and TRBJ2-7 provide the parts outside the CDR3, is EAGVAQSPRYKIIEKRQSVAFWCNPISGHATLYWYQQILGQGPKLLIQFQNNGVVDDSQLPKDRFSAERLKGVDSTLKIQPAKLEDSAVYLCASSLGQQPSHEQYFGPGTRLTVT.

This chain links TRBV7-8 with TRBJ2-7; the match to TRBD1 covers 8 bases. The germline gives CDR1 SGHVS, CDR2 FQNEAQ. The CDR3 is 14 residues long. J was trimmed by 1 base and V by 1 base; bases with no gene match: 0. The CDR3 sequence is CASSLGTGSYEQYF. The CDR3 DNA is TGTGCCAGCAGCTTAGGGACAGGGTCCTACGAGCAGTACTTC.

In regard to this clone: It is unclear where the CDR3 begins or ends on the DNA, so no DNA is shown, and the CDR3 is as TCRdb lists it. J is TRBJ1-3 and V is TRBV6-1; the table's TRBD1 call for D was not verified on the DNA. Ends included, the CDR3 has 13 residues. In germline, CDR1 is MNHNS, CDR2 SASEGT. CDR3 sequence reads: CASSEAVGQGSDF.

The V gene is TRBV4-2, the J gene TRBJ2-2, with 9 nucleotides matching TRBD1. Trimming took 0 bases from V and 1 from J; bases not matched to a gene: 9. The CDR3 runs to 19 residues. Per the germline V gene, CDR1 is LGHNA and CDR2 is YNFKEQ. The CDR3 coding sequence is TGTGCCAGCAGCCAAGATAAGGCGTTGGGACAGGGGAACACCGGGGAGCTGTTTTTT. It codes for CASSQDKALGQGNTGELFF.

The chain carries TRBV19 and TRBJ2-3; D might be TRBD1 (6 bases). CDR3 length: 14 amino acids. Trimming pared 8 bases from V and 3 bases from J, leaving 15 bases between. Germline V gives CDR1 LNHDA, CDR2 SQIVND (reference sequence). CDR3 sequence (DNA): TGTGCCAGTGGGGGCAGGGGTGGGACAGATACGCAGTATTTT. This gives the protein CASGGRGGTDTQYF.

Here the CDR3 reads CASSAGSGELFF. In DNA form, the CDR3 reads TGTGCCAGCAGTGCGGGTTCCGGGGAGCTGTTTTTT. V is TRBV2 and J is TRBJ2-2; no clear D gene. The CDR3 length is 12 residues. The V end was cut by 4 bases, the J end by 6 bases, with 6 bases between. Germline assignment: CDR1 SNHLY and CDR2 FYNNEI.

The chain employs TRBV7-8 and TRBJ1-2, with 9 bases aligning to TRBD1. The V gene's germline CDR1 is SGHVS and CDR2 FQNEAQ. J was trimmed by 7 bases and V by 5 bases; bases with no gene match: 8. This CDR3 comprises 14 residues. The CDR3 sequence is CASSPEDRGIGYTF. The CDR3 DNA reads TGTGCCAGCAGCCCCGAGGACAGGGGAATTGGCTACACCTTC.

By share, this clone ranks as large (0.1 to 1%). The CDR3 protein is CASSGYSGDSTDTQYF. Here the CDR3 DNA reads TGTGCCAGCAGTGGATATAGCGGGGATAGCACAGATACGCAGTATTTT. The chain links TRBV2 to TRBJ2-3; 8 bases are shared with TRBD2. CDR3 size: 16 residues. V shed 4 bases, J shed 0 bases, and the junction held 6 bases outside the gene matches. Germline CDR1 SNHLY, CDR2 FYNNEI.